The TCR beta chain described here comes from a study of T-cell memory formation after mild COVID-19 (dated by TCRdb to the early 2020s). Study-wide context: Most TCR sequence clusters were specific to one of the two donors. T-cell clones expanding and contracting after mild COVID-19 in a couple of donors were tracked by longitudinal TCRalpha and TCRbeta repertoire sequencing. Two young, previously healthy adult volunteers made up the cohort, one male and one female.

Ficoll-Paque density gradient centrifugation was used to isolate PBMCs. Beyond this particular receptor, the publication reports: The second-wave clones that peaked on day 37 were not confirmed to be SARS-CoV-2 specific. The detection of some responding clones in pre-infection memory suggests that pre-existing cross-reactive memory T cells joined the SARS-CoV-2 response. The study covered only a couple of mild cases, and larger cohorts including severe cases with pre-infection samples were considered necessary. Clones that contracted from day 15 to 85 showed balanced CD4/CD8 phenotypes, whereas a second wave of clones that expanded from day 15 to 37 leaned towards CD4+. Contracting CD4+ clones were located mainly in the CM and EM memory subsets, whereas CD8+ clones were found to be enriched in EMRA.

Sequenced using an Illumina NovaSeq 6000. TCRalpha and TCRbeta cDNA libraries were constructed by 5'RACE with constant-segment primers, with sample barcodes and unique molecular identifiers being introduced. Trizol reagent was used to extract RNA from every sample. Libraries were amplified in two PCR steps, with a second sample barcode and Illumina TruSeq adapters added in the second step. The libraries were sequenced on an Illumina NovaSeq using 2 x 150 bp paired-end reads. Under the source paper's analysis protocol: The reads were demultiplexed and collapsed into UMI-guided consensus sequences using migec v1.2.7. Using mixcr v2.1.11, the UMI consensuses were aligned to TRA and TRB V and J templates and assembled into clonotypes. Clonotypes were classified as expanded or contracted when called significant by both edgeR and NoisET, with noise models trained on biological replicates. For edgeR calls, the cutoffs were a false discovery rate-adjusted p below 0.01 and a log2 fold-change threshold of 1. As an exploratory analysis of dynamics, max-normalized trajectories of the 1000 most abundant clonotypes were examined with PCA combined with hierarchical clustering. Separately sequenced CD4+ and CD8+ repertoires were used to assign the CD4 or CD8 phenotype of responding clones. TCRdb reworked the public reads: Q25 trimming with fastp, MiXCR clone assembly, productive beta chains retained. Entries are consolidated by CDR3 protein sequence, retaining the most common genes and DNA. The V and J calls follow TCRdb's processing rather than the paper's. Here the sample has roughly 250,000 distinct CDR3 sequences; 16% occur a single time. In total, the top ten clones hold around 3.7% of the sample.

This clonotype was found a few times. Its antigen specificity is not known. It has no much larger one-base neighbor in the sample; base qualities were not kept. The junction carries 11 bases between V and J, which are trimmed by 4 bases and 4 bases respectively. According to the germline V gene (reference sequence), CDR1 reads SEHNR and CDR2 reads FQNEAQ. The CDR3 starts with the cysteine, ends with the phenylalanine, and has 14 residues. Of all the DNA, just the CDR3 is kept, 42 bases in frame from base 1. The clonotype originates from a young man who had mild COVID-19 (a few samples of this study predate the infection). The sample titles of this study are shuffled in the database, so cell type and time point are left out; the donor was told from shared clones. Material for sequencing was PBMCs or a T cell subset sorted from them (not recorded which). Here the chain combines TRBV7-9 and TRBJ2-1; the D gene remains uncertain. The sequenced DNA: TGTGCCAGCAGCTGGGCAGTTCTATACAATGAGCAGTTCTTC. This is translated as CASSWAVLYNEQFF.